This TCR beta chain comes out of a study of naive and memory T cell subsets. Study-level results: A few larger clonotypes appeared in naive repertoires, especially CD8, possibly memory cells re-expressing CD45RA. A clonotype means one alpha or beta sequence, not an alpha/beta pair. Over 85% of naive TCR sequences appeared only once, unlike memory subsets.

Between the trimmed V and J ends, which lost 2 bases and 3 bases, there was a span of 14 bases. Germline V gene lookup returns CDR1 MNHEY and CDR2 SVGEGT. The CDR3 is 15 amino acids. Two oligonucleotides, mixed equimolar, formed the beta constant-region primer covering TRBC1 and TRBC2. Ligated cDNA was amplified by four rounds of PCR with nested alpha and beta constant-region primers and SP2. A 12-nucleotide UMI and the SP2 primer were added to the cDNA 3' end by oligonucleotide ligation. TCRdb ran MiXCR on the UMI-ligation and nested PCR reads and lists one entry per CDR3 protein. This sample has 140,000 to 150,000 distinct CDR3 sequences, with approximately 24% found just once. In its sample, this clonotype was seen once. Its antigen is not known.

The sequenced sample consisted of naive CD4+ T cells from blood. This sequence originates from a human donor in good health. V gene TRBV6-2 or TRBV6-3 combines with J gene TRBJ2-7, with a possible D match to TRBD2 (6 bases). In nucleotides, the CDR3 is TGTGCCAGCAGTTACCCACGGGGGAGCGGCTACGAGCAGTACTTC. This encodes CASSYPRGSGYEQYF.